This T cell receptor (beta chain) comes out of a study of regulatory T cells in long-lasting Graves disease. Germline V gene lookup returns CDR1 SNHLY and CDR2 FYNNEI. Trimming shortened V by 1 base and J by 8 bases, and 14 bases separated the two germline ends. CDR3 length equals 15 residues. Whole-study findings and limits: Those with persistent Graves' had less TCR diversity than newly diagnosed patients. Persistent disease was characterized by preferential usage of TRBV28, TRBJ1-2 and TRBJ2-5.

Both iRepertoire HTBI primers and Arm-PCR of CDR3 regions were used to build the TCR beta libraries. In TCRdb, the multiplex PCR reads were re-called with MiXCR into one record per CDR3 protein. The sample records around 450,000 distinct CDR3 sequences, around 15% being singletons. This clonotype was detected ten times or more. Antigen: not known. Time point noted: newly diagnosed GD, antithyroid drugs for less than 3 months. PBMC-extracted RNA yielded the TCR library. Clinicians diagnosed Graves' disease using American Thyroid Association guidelines. The data also belong to a second study, concerning T cells in Graves' hyperthyroidism and ophthalmopathy.

This specimen was peripheral blood mononuclear cells (PBMCs), taken at new diagnosis, from a patient treated with antithyroid drugs. This sequence joins TRBV2 and TRBJ1-4; D gene uncertain. This TCR was sampled from a man in his forties or fifties with Graves disease. CDR3 protein: CASSEGRGFTEKLFF. CDR3 bases: TGTGCCAGCAGTGAAGGCCGGGGTTTTACGGAAAAACTGTTTTTT.